This TCR beta chain is drawn from a study of beta chain features in type 1 diabetes. Study observations and caveats: For type 1 diabetes patients, VDJ junctions showed fewer insertions and more deletions. Small HLA sub-analyses could not settle whether HLA shapes TCRB rearrangement.

Naive, central memory, regulatory and stem cell-like memory cells within the CD4+ compartment were sorted using CD45RO/CCR7/CD25/CD127/CD95/CD27. To note about this clone: Its target is unknown. A read error likely explains this, since a far larger clone differs by one base.

The CDR3 runs 15 residues. Germline lookup yields CDR1 SQVTM and CDR2 ANQGSEA. What was sequenced were expressed TCRB transcripts, since all of the isolated RNA had been reverse transcribed. Assay used: immunoSEQ multiplex PCR; TCRdb lists only in-frame clones, some missing. The sample yields 200,000 to 250,000 clones, approximately 10% seen once. The V gene is TRBV29-1, the J gene TRBJ2-5; D possibly matches TRBD1 or TRBD2 (5 bases each). The sequence was collected from a man between 18 and 35 years old in good health. The sample comprised central memory CD4+ T cells from blood. CDR3 in amino acids: CSVARGSSQQEPQYF. CDR3 DNA: TGCAGCGTTGCCCGGGGCAGCTCGCAACAAGAGCCCCAGTACTTC.